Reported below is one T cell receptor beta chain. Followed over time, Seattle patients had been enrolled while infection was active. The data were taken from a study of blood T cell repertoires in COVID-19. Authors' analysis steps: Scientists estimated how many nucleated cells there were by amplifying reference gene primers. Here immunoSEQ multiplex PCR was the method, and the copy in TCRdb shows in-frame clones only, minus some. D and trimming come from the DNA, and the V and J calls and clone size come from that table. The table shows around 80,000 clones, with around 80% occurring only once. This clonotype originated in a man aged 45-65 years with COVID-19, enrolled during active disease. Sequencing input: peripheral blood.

CDR3 amino acids: CASSLGGGSYGYTF. The CDR3 DNA is TGCGCCAGCAGCTTGGGGGGCGGCAGCTATGGCTACACCTTC. The chain links TRBV5-1 to TRBJ1-2; D is perhaps TRBD1 (5 bases). V lost 0 bases and J lost 4, with 10 bases in between. The length of the CDR3 is 14 residues. CDR1 and CDR2 from the germline V gene are SGHRS and YFSETQ.